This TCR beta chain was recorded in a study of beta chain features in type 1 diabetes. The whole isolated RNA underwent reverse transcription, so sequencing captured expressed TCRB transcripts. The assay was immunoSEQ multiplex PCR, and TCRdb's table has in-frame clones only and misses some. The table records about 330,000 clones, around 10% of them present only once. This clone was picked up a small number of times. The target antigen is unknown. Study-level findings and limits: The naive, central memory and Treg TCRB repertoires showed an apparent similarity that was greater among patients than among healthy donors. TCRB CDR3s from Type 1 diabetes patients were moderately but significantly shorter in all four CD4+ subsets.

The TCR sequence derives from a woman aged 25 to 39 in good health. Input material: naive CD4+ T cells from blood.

CDR3 protein: CASSPPGLAGGPFF. Here the CDR3 DNA reads TGTGCCAGTAGTCCCCCGGGACTAGCGGGAGGGCCGTTCTTC. This chain uses TRBV19 with TRBJ2-1, with 16 bases fitting TRBD2. Germline CDR1 LNHDA, CDR2 SQIVND (reference sequence). V shed 5 bases, J shed 15 bases, and the junction held 7 bases outside the gene matches. The CDR3 is made up of 14 amino acids. The full variable domain, rest sourced from reference TRBV19 and TRBJ2-1, is DGGITQSPKYLFRKEGQNVTLSCEQNLNHDAMYWYRQDPGQGLRLIYYSQIVNDFQKGDIAEGYSVSREKKESFPLTVTSAQKNPTAFYLCASSPPGLAGGPFFGPGTRLTVL.